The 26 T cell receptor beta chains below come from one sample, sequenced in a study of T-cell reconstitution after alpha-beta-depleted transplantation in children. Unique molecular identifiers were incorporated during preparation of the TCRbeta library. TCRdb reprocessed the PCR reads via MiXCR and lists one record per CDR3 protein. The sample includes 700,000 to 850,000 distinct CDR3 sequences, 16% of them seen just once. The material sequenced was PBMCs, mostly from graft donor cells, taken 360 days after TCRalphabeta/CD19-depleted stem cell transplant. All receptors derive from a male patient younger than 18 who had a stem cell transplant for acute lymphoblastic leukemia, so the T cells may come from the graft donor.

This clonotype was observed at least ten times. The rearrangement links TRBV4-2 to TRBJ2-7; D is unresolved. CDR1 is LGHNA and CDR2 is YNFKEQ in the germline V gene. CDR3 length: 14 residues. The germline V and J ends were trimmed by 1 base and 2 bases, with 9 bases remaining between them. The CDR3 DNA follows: TGTGCCAGCAGCCAAGTACCCGGAACCTACGAGCAGTACTTC. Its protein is CASSQVPGTYEQYF.

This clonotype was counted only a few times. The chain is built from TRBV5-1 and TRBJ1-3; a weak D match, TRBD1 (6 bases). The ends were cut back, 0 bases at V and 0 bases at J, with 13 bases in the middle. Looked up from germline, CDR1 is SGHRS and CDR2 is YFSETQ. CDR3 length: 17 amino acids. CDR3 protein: CASSLASAGDSGNTIYF. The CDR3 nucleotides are TGCGCCAGCAGCTTGGCCTCGGCAGGGGACTCTGGAAACACCATATATTTT.

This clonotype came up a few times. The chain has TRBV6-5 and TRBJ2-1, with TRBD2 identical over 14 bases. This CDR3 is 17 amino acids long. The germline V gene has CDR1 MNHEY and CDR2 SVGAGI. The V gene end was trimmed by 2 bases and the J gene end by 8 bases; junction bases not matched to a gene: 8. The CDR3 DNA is TGTGCCAGCAGTTACCCCGGGACTAGCGGGAGTATGGATGAGCAGTTCTTC. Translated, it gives CASSYPGTSGSMDEQFF.

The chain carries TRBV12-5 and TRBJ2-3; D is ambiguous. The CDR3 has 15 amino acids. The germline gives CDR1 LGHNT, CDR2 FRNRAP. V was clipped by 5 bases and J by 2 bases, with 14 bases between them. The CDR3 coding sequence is TGTGCTAGTGGTACGACGGGTGGGGTCACAGATACGCAGTATTTT. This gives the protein CASGTTGGVTDTQYF.

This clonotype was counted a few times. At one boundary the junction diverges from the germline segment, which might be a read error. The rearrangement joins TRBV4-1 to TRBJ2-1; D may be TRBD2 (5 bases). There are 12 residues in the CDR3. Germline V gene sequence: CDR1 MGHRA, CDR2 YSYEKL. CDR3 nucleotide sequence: TGCGCCAGCAGCCAAGATTTTAGCTCCGGGGTCTTC. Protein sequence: CASSQDFSSGVF.

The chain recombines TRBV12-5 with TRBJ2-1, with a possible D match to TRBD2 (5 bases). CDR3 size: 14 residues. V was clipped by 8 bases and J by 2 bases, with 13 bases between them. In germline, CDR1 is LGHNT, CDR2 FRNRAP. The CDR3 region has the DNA TGTGCTAGTATGCCGAGGGCAGCCTACAATGAGCAGTTCTTC. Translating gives CASMPRAAYNEQFF. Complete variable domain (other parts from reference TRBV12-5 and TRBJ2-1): DARVTQTPRHKVTEMGQEVTMRCQPILGHNTVFWYRQTMMQGLELLAYFRNRAPLDDSGMPKDRFSAEMPDATLATLKIQPSEPRDSAVYFCASMPRAAYNEQFFGPGTRLTVL.

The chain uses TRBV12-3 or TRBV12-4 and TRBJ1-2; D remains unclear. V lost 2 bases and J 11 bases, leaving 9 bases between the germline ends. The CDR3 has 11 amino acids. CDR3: CASSLPGSYTF. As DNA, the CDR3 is TGTGCCAGCAGTTTACCGGGTTCGTACACCTTC.

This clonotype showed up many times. Here the CDR3 DNA reads TGTGCCAGTAACTCACTTGGACGCTGGAACACTGAAGCTTTCTTT. Encoded protein: CASNSLGRWNTEAFF. The rearrangement joins TRBV19 to TRBJ1-1; D is ambiguous. CDR3 length: 15 amino acids. CDR1 LNHDA and CDR2 SQIVND come from the germline V gene (reference sequence). Trimming removed 7 bases at V and 1 base at J, with 16 bases between.

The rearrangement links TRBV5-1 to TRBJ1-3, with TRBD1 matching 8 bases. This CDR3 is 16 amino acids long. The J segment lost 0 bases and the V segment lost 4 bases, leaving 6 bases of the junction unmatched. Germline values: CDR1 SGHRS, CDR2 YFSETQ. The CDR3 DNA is TGCGCCAGCAGCCCCTGGACAGGGACCTCTGGAAACACCATATATTTT. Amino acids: CASSPWTGTSGNTIYF.

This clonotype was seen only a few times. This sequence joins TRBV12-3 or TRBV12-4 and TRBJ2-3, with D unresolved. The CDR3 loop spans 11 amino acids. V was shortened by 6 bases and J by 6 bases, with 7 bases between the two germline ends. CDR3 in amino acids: CASSMGDTQYF. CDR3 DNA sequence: TGTGCCAGCAGCATGGGGGATACGCAGTATTTT.

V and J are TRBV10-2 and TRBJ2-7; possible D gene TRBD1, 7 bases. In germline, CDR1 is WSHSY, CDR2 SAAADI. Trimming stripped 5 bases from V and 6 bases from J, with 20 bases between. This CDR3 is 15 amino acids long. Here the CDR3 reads CASSLTQGGSSEQYF. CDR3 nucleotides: TGCGCCAGCAGTCTTACCCAGGGGGGTTCCAGCGAGCAGTACTTC.

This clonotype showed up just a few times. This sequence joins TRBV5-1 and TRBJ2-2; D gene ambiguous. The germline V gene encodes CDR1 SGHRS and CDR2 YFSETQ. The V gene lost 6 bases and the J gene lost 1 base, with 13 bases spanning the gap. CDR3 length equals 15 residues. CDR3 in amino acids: CASTTTIENTGELFF. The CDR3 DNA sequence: TGCGCCAGCACAACGACCATCGAGAACACCGGGGAGCTGTTTTTT.

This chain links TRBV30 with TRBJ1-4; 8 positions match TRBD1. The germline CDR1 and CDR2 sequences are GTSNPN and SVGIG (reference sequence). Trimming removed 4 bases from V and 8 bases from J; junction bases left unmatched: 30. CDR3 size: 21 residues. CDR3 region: CAWTSPLFLARFRGRGEKLFF. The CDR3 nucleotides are TGTGCCTGGACTTCGCCCCTTTTCCTTGCTCGGTTCAGGGGGCGCGGGGAAAAACTGTTTTTT.

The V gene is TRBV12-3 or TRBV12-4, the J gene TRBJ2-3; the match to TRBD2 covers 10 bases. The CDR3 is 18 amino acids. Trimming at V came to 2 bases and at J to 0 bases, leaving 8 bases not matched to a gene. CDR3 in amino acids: CASSLSTSGTYSTDTQYF. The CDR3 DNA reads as TGTGCCAGCAGTTTAAGTACTAGCGGGACGTATAGCACAGATACGCAGTATTTT.

CDR3 bases: TGTGCCAGCAGCCAAGATTCTAGCGGGAGGTGTGCAGATACGCAGTATTTT. Amino acid sequence: CASSQDSSGRCADTQYF. The V gene is TRBV4-2, the J gene TRBJ2-3; 11 bases are shared with TRBD2. Germline assignment: CDR1 LGHNA and CDR2 YNFKEQ. J was trimmed by 4 bases and V by 0 bases; bases with no gene match: 6. The CDR3 totals 17 residues.

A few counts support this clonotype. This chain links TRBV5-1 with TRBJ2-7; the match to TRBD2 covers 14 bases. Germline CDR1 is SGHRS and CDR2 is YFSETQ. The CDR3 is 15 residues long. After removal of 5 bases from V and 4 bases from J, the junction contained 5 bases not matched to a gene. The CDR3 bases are TGCGCCAGCAGAAAGACTAGCGGGAGGGCGTACGAGCAGTACTTC. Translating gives CASRKTSGRAYEQYF.

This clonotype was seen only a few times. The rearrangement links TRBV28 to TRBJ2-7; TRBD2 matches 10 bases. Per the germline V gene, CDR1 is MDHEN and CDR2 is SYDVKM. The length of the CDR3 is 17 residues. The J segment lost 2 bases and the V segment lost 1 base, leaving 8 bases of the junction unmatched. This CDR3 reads CASSLSLAGEITYEQYF. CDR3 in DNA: TGTGCCAGCAGTTTATCCCTAGCGGGAGAGATTACCTACGAGCAGTACTTC.

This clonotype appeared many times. CDR3 in amino acids: CASRRIHRGNYNEQFF. The CDR3 DNA reads TGTGCCAGCAGACGAATACACAGGGGAAACTACAATGAGCAGTTCTTC. This chain joins TRBV12-3 or TRBV12-4 and TRBJ2-1, with 7 bases fitting TRBD1. The length of the CDR3 is 16 residues. V shed 6 bases, J shed 3 bases, and the junction held 11 bases outside the gene matches.

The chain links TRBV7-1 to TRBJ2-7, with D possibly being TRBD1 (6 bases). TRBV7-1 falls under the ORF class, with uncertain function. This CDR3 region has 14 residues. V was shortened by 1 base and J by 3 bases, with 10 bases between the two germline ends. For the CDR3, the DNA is TGTGCCAGCAGCTCAGAGACAGGCCACTACGAGCAGTACTTC. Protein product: CASSSETGHYEQYF.

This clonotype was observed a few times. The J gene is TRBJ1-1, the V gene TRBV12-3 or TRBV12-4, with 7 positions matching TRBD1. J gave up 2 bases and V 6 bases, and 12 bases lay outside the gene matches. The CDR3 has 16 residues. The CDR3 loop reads CASSRRQGNPNTEAFF. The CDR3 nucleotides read TGTGCCAGCAGCCGAAGACAGGGAAACCCCAACACTGAAGCTTTCTTT.

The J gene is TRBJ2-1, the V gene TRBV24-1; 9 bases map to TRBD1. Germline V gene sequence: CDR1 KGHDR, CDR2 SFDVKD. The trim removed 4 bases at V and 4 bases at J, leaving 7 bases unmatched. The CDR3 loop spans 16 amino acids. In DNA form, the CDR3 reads TGTGCCACCAGTGAAACCGGGACAGGGTATTACAATGAGCAGTTCTTC. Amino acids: CATSETGTGYYNEQFF.

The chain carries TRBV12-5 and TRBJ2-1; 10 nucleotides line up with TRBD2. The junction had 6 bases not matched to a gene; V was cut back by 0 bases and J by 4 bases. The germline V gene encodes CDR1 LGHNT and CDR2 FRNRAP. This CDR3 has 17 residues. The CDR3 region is CASGLVLAGKTYNEQFF. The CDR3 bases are TGTGCTAGTGGTTTGGTACTAGCGGGAAAGACATACAATGAGCAGTTCTTC.

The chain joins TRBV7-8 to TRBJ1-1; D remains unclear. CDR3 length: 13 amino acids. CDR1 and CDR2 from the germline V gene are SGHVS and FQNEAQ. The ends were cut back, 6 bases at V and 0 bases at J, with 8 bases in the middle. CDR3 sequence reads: CASRRALNTEAFF. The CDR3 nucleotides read TGTGCCAGCAGGAGGGCCCTGAACACTGAAGCTTTCTTT.

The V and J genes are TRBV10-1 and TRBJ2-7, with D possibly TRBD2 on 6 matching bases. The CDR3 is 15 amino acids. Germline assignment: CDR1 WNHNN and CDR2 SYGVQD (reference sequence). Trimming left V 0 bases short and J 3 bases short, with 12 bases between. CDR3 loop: CASSESGSGLYEQYF. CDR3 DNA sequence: TGCGCCAGCAGTGAGTCAGGGTCGGGACTCTACGAGCAGTACTTC.

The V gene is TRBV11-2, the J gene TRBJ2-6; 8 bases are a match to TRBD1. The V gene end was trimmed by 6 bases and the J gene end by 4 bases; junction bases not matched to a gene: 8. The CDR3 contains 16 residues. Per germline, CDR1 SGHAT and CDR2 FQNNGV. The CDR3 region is CASRPWTGLGANVLTF. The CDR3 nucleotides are TGTGCCAGCAGACCGTGGACAGGGCTCGGGGCCAACGTCCTGACTTTC.

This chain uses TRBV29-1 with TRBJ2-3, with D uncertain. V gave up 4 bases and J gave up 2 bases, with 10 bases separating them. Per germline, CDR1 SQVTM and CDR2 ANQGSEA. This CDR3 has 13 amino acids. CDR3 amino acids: CSVAPAYTDTQYF. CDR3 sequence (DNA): TGCAGCGTTGCCCCGGCCTACACAGATACGCAGTATTTT.